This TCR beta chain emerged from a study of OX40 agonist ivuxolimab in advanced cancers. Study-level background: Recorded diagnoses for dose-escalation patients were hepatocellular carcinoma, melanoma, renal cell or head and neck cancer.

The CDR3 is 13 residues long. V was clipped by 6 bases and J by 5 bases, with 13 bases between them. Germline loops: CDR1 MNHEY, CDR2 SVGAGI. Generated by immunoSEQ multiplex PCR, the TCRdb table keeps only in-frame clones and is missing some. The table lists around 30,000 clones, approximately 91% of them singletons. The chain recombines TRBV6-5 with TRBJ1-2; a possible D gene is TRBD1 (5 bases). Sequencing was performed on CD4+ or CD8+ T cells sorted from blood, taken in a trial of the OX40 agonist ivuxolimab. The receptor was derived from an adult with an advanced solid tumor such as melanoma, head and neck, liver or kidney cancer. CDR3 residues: CASRGDGLYGYTF. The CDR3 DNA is TGTGCCAGCAGGGGGGACGGCCTTTATGGCTACACCTTC.